This T cell receptor (beta chain) stems from a study of tumor and adjacent non-tumor tissue in lung cancer listed by TCRdb under 2018. General notes on the study: The cohort included about eleven adenocarcinoma, a couple of squamous cell carcinoma and 1 small cell lung cancer patients. The 15 enrolled patients, of whom 10 were men and 5 were women, were aged roughly 30 to 76 years and were diagnosed with TNM stage I to III disease. In total, sequencing yielded over 95 million productive TCRbeta reads, which works out to an average of around 4.2 million reads per sample. Bulk TCRbeta repertoires were compared between lung tumor tissue and matched distant non-tumor lung tissue obtained from approximately 15 lung cancer patients. Over 25 paired specimens, one tumor and one normal lung sample per patient, were profiled by TCRbeta CDR3 sequencing. What the study reported, not specific to this receptor: Peripheral blood was not sequenced, so blood TCRbeta repertoires in these lung cancer patients were not examined. Neither the sequencing platform nor unique molecular identifiers are mentioned in the methods. Significantly higher TCR diversity (inverse Simpson) was observed in tumor tissue than in normal lung tissue (around 450 vs 150, P = 0.0075, Mann-Whitney U test). Only roughly 15 patients were in the cohort, and the authors stated that larger samples and more detailed clinical data are needed. Younger patients had significantly higher TCR diversity, and higher tumor TCR diversity was associated with shorter overall and disease-free survival. The top 100 clones accounted for a significantly larger cumulative portion of the repertoire in normal lung than in tumor tissue.

The library was generated by multiplex PCR. Sequencing used an Illumina HiSeq 2500. TCRbeta libraries were constructed through three rounds of nested PCR with primers (Table S4) according to protocols adapted from ARM-PCR. Before sequencing, PCR products of 200-500 bp were cut from the gel and purified using the QIAquick gel extraction kit. On the authors' methods: Trimmomatic was used to clean the reads, FLASH merged the cleaned reads into complete CDR3 sequences, and MiTCR assigned the sequences to V(D)J germline segments. VDJtools was used to compute clonal diversity as the inverse Simpson's index. In-frame sequences without a premature stop codon were defined as productive reads. TCRdb trimmed the raw reads at Q25, called clones with MiXCR and kept productive beta chains. Under each unique CDR3 protein, matching rows form one entry showing the most common genes and DNA. The V and J calls come from TCRdb's annotation, not from the publication. This sample is represented by under 150,000 distinct CDR3 sequences; approximately 66% of them were singletons. The leading ten clones occupy 15% to 20% of the sample.

RNA was isolated from bulk, unsorted tissue, and RNA quality was assessed with a NanoDrop ND-1000 and an Agilent 2100. All donors had newly diagnosed lung cancer, had not received prior chemotherapy, and were admitted for thoracic surgery in China between August and November 2014. Patients with previous radiotherapy or chemotherapy, or with another concurrent cancer, were excluded from the study. Surgical tissue pieces of roughly 1-2.2 cm3 were preserved in RNAlater solution and stored at -80 °C until use. Turning to this clonotype: This clone's antigen is unknown. No much larger clone exists at a distance of one base, and base qualities are not known.

The sample taken for sequencing was lung tumor tissue. The TCR comes from a man aged 55 to 70 with small cell lung cancer.

In nucleotide form, the sequence is TGTGCCAGCAGCCCTCACGGGGCAGGCGCTGGAAACACCATATATTTT. Its translation is CASSPHGAGAGNTIYF. The chain is made from TRBV11-2 and TRBJ1-3; TRBD1 could be the D gene, as 5 bases match. V is pared back by 5 bases and J by 2 bases, with 16 bases lying between the germline termini. The CDR3, from cysteine to phenylalanine, totals 16 residues. Of all the DNA, just the CDR3 is kept, 48 bases in frame from base 1. From the germline V gene, CDR1 is SGHAT and CDR2 is FQNNGV.